Below, 24 T cell receptor beta chains from the same sample are listed, as sequenced in a study of cytomegalovirus exposure and HLA in healthy donors. PCR used 60 Vbeta primers and 13 Jbeta primers. Profiling relied on immunoSEQ multiplex PCR, and the TCRdb table lists in-frame clones only, not all of them. Among about 200,000 clones listed, 70% to 90% were seen once. The specimen was PBMCs. The receptors derive from a woman under 40 in good health and CMV-seronegative.

The chain combines TRBV9 with TRBJ2-1; D is unclear. Trimming shortened V by 3 bases and J by 6 bases, and 7 bases separated the two germline ends. The germline gives CDR1 SGDLS, CDR2 YYNGEE. The CDR3 length is 12 residues. The CDR3 sequence is CASSDPTNEQFF. CDR3 in DNA: TGTGCCAGCAGCGATCCTACCAATGAGCAGTTCTTC.

This clone was detected a few times. This chain joins TRBV29-1 and TRBJ2-1; weak D call: TRBD1 (6 bases). This CDR3 has 15 amino acids. Per germline, CDR1 SQVTM and CDR2 ANQGSEA. With 7 bases removed from V and 0 bases from J, the gap between germline ends came to 16 bases. Here the CDR3 reads CSAPSGASSYNEQFF. The CDR3 DNA follows: TGCAGCGCTCCCTCAGGGGCCAGCTCCTACAATGAGCAGTTCTTC.

The rearrangement links TRBV6-1 to TRBJ1-5, with 8 bases fitting TRBD1. V lost 5 bases and J lost 2; bases outside the gene matches: 2. The CDR3 totals 14 residues. Germline V CDR1 and CDR2: MNHNS, SASEGT. CDR3 sequence (DNA): TGTGCCAGCAGTAAGACAGGGGGCAATCAGCCCCAGCATTTT. It is translated as CASSKTGGNQPQHF.

The genes are TRBV5-1 and TRBJ2-5, with 12 bases aligning to TRBD2. The DNA matches TRBJ2-7 better at its end, which makes the J call doubtful. Per the germline V gene, CDR1 is SGHRS and CDR2 is YFSETQ. This CDR3 spans 15 amino acids. Written as DNA, the CDR3 is TGCGCCAGGGGGGGGCCTAGCGGGAGGGCCTACGAGCAGTACTTC. Protein: CARGGPSGRAYEQYF.

The chain uses TRBV29-1 and TRBJ2-7; tentatively, D is TRBD2 (5 bases). This CDR3 spans 14 amino acids. CDR1 and CDR2 (germline): SQVTM, ANQGSEA. V lost 2 bases, J lost 2 bases, and 13 bases lay in between. The chain's CDR3 is CSVETRTATYEQYF. CDR3 in DNA: TGCAGCGTTGAAACGAGGACTGCCACCTACGAGCAGTACTTC.

This sequence joins TRBV11-2 and TRBJ2-5; possible D gene TRBD2, 6 bases. The CDR3 is 14 residues long. Trimming cost V 0 bases and J 6 bases, with 11 bases left between them. CDR1 SGHAT and CDR2 FQNNGV come from the germline V gene. CDR3 region: CASSLEQAGQTQYF. In DNA form, the CDR3 reads TGTGCCAGCAGCTTAGAGCAGGCGGGGCAGACCCAGTACTTC.

The V call is TRBV5-5, the J call TRBJ1-5; a possible D gene is TRBD1 (6 bases). V lost 0 bases and J 6 bases, leaving 10 bases between the germline ends. The CDR3 loop spans 14 amino acids. The germline CDR1 and CDR2 sequences are SGHKS and YYEKEE (reference sequence). CDR3 loop: CASSLAGRGQPQHF. CDR3 sequence (DNA): TGTGCCAGCAGCTTGGCAGGCAGGGGTCAGCCCCAGCATTTT.

The chain recombines TRBV6-1 with TRBJ1-1, with D possibly matching TRBD1 (6 bases). The CDR3 extends over 13 amino acids. The germline V and J ends were trimmed by 8 bases and 3 bases, with 13 bases remaining between them. CDR1 is MNHNS, CDR2 SASEGT, per germline. The DNA for the CDR3 is TGTGCCAGCTCCAGGGGAAGAGACACTGAAGCTTTCTTT. Translation: CASSRGRDTEAFF.

This clone was found a few times. The V gene is TRBV7-6, the J gene TRBJ2-2; TRBD1 aligns across 9 bases. CDR1 is SGHVS, CDR2 FNYEAQ, per germline. J lost 7 bases, V lost 6 bases, and 6 bases had no gene match. The CDR3 consists of 14 residues. The CDR3 DNA sequence: TGTGCCAGCAGACAAGGACAGGGGCACGGGGAGCTGTTTTTT. Residues: CASRQGQGHGELFF. Together with reference TRBV7-6 and TRBJ2-2, the CDR3 gives the full variable domain: GAGVSQSPRYKVTKRGQDVALRCDPISGHVSLYWYRQALGQGPEFLTYFNYEAQQDKSGLPNDRFSAERPEGSISTLTIQRTEQRDSAMYRCASRQGQGHGELFFGEGSRLTVL.

The chain carries TRBV11-2 and TRBJ2-7, with 7 bases fitting TRBD2. The CDR3 length is 15 residues. Per germline, CDR1 SGHAT and CDR2 FQNNGV. Trimming at V came to 3 bases and at J to 2 bases, leaving 7 bases not matched to a gene. Written as DNA, the CDR3 is TGTGCCAGCAGCTTCGGGACTACCTTCCCCTACGAGCAGTACTTC. Protein product: CASSFGTTFPYEQYF. The full variable domain, rest sourced from reference TRBV11-2 and TRBJ2-7, is EAGVAQSPRYKIIEKRQSVAFWCNPISGHATLYWYQQILGQGPKLLIQFQNNGVVDDSQLPKDRFSAERLKGVDSTLKIQPAKLEDSAVYLCASSFGTTFPYEQYFGPGTRLTVT.

The V call is TRBV19, the J call TRBJ2-4; 10 bases match TRBD1. The V and J ends lost 4 bases and 8 bases, in that order; junction bases with no gene match: 8. The CDR3 runs to 15 residues. CDR1 is LNHDA and CDR2 is SQIVND in the germline V gene (reference sequence). The CDR3 is CASSSPGQGTDIQYF. In nucleotides, the CDR3 is TGTGCCAGTAGTAGCCCGGGACAGGGGACAGACATTCAGTACTTC.

This clone is a singleton in its sample. The chain joins TRBV28 to TRBJ1-1; possible D gene TRBD1, 5 bases. Trimming stripped 2 bases from V and 3 bases from J, with 10 bases between. Germline V gene sequence: CDR1 MDHEN, CDR2 SYDVKM. The CDR3 runs 14 residues. CDR3 nucleotide sequence: TGTGCCAGCAGTTTAATCGGGGGGGACACTGAAGCTTTCTTT. Translating it yields CASSLIGGDTEAFF.

The chain has TRBV7-9 and TRBJ2-3; the match to TRBD2 covers 10 bases. CDR1 is SEHNR, CDR2 FQNEAQ, per germline (reference sequence). The CDR3 has 18 residues. With V trimmed by 5 bases and J by 2 bases, 13 bases remained unmatched. This CDR3 reads CASSTTYRTSGITDTQYF. The CDR3 DNA reads TGTGCCAGCAGCACAACATACCGGACTAGCGGAATCACAGATACGCAGTATTTT.

The rearrangement links TRBV5-5 to TRBJ2-7; TRBD1 matches at 7 bases. Germline CDR1 is SGHKS and CDR2 is YYEKEE (reference sequence). There are 15 residues in the CDR3. With V trimmed by 5 bases and J by 2 bases, 10 bases remained unmatched. The DNA for the CDR3 is TGTGCCAGCAGTCGCACGGGACAGCCAACCTACGAGCAGTACTTC. This gives the protein CASSRTGQPTYEQYF.

This clone was seen only a few times. The V and J genes are TRBV28 and TRBJ1-5; the match to TRBD1 covers 9 bases. Looked up from germline, CDR1 is MDHEN and CDR2 is SYDVKM. The CDR3 is made up of 14 amino acids. V lost 6 bases, J lost 10 bases, and 10 bases stayed unmatched. CDR3 region: CASSRTGGPPPQHF. The DNA of the CDR3 is TGTGCCAGCAGCAGAACAGGGGGCCCTCCCCCCCAGCATTTT.

The chain recombines TRBV10-2 with TRBJ2-1, with TRBD2 matching over 8 bases. The CDR3 totals 16 residues. CDR1 is WSHSY and CDR2 is SAAADI in the germline V gene. The ends lost 0 bases at V and 5 bases at J; junction bases unmatched: 6. The CDR3 nucleotides are TGCGCCAGCAGTGAGTCGACAAGGCGGGGGGACAATGAGCAGTTCTTC. It translates to CASSESTRRGDNEQFF.

The rearrangement links TRBV29-1 to TRBJ2-3; D may be TRBD1 (7 bases). CDR1 is SQVTM and CDR2 is ANQGSEA in the germline V gene. The CDR3 runs to 14 residues. Trimming stripped 5 bases from V and 5 bases from J, with 17 bases between. The CDR3: CSVFSGGSGDTQYF. DNA for the CDR3: TGCAGCGTTTTCTCAGGGGGGTCGGGAGATACGCAGTATTTT.

This clone was recorded only once. CDR3 DNA sequence: TGTGCCAGCAGCGTAGGAGTAGGGTTCGGGGTAGCGGGAGACGAGCAGTACTTC. Residues: CASSVGVGFGVAGDEQYF. The chain has TRBV9 and TRBJ2-7, with 9 bases identical to TRBD2. The CDR3 runs to 18 residues. Germline-derived CDR1 and CDR2 are SGDLS and YYNGEE. The V gene end was trimmed by 0 bases and the J gene end by 5 bases; junction bases not matched to a gene: 15.

The chain employs TRBV5-1 and TRBJ2-5, with 7 bases matching TRBD1. This CDR3 comprises 14 residues. The junction had 8 bases not matched to a gene; V was cut back by 4 bases and J by 5 bases. The germline V gene encodes CDR1 SGHRS and CDR2 YFSETQ. The CDR3 here is CASSLKGGRETQYF. The DNA for the CDR3 is TGCGCCAGCAGCCTAAAAGGGGGCCGGGAGACCCAGTACTTC.

The chain uses TRBV5-6 and TRBJ1-2; D not certain. Germline V gives CDR1 SGHDT, CDR2 YYEEEE. CDR3 length: 12 residues. The V and J ends lost 3 bases and 5 bases respectively, with 8 bases between them. For the CDR3, the DNA is TGTGCCAGCAGCTCCGGTCTTTATGGCTACACCTTC. It encodes CASSSGLYGYTF.

The chain uses TRBV18 and TRBJ2-3; TRBD2 matches 9 bases. Germline CDR1 is KGHSH and CDR2 is LQKENI. CDR3 size: 17 residues. The V segment lost 2 bases and the J segment 1 base; nucleotides outside the gene matches: 7. The CDR3 sequence is CASSPGWERGGTDTQYF. In nucleotides, the CDR3 is TGTGCCAGCTCACCAGGATGGGAGCGGGGGGGCACAGATACGCAGTATTTT.

This clone has a handful of counts. CDR3 in amino acids: CASSVGPQDSGNTIYF. The CDR3 nucleotides read TGTGCCAGCAGCGTCGGCCCCCAGGACTCTGGAAACACCATATATTTT. The gene calls are TRBV9 and TRBJ1-3; no clear D. Germline CDR1 and CDR2: SGDLS and YYNGEE. Between the trimmed V and J ends, which lost 2 bases and 0 bases, there was a span of 12 bases. The CDR3 contains 16 residues. Using reference TRBV9 and TRBJ1-3 for the parts outside the CDR3, the full variable domain is DSGVTQTPKHLITATGQRVTLRCSPRSGDLSVYWYQQSLDQGLQFLIQYYNGEERAKGNILERFSAQQFPDLHSELNLSSLELGDSALYFCASSVGPQDSGNTIYFGEGSWLTVV.

The chain employs TRBV6-5 and TRBJ2-1; 8 bases agree with TRBD1. After removal of 5 bases from V and 4 bases from J, the junction contained 4 bases not matched to a gene. The germline V gene has CDR1 MNHEY and CDR2 SVGAGI. The CDR3 contains 14 residues. The CDR3 loop is CASSLGQGYNEQFF. The DNA of the CDR3 is TGTGCCAGCAGTCTCGGACAGGGTTACAATGAGCAGTTCTTC.

This chain joins TRBV2 and TRBJ2-1, with D tentatively TRBD1 (6 bases). The ends were cut back, 4 bases at V and 5 bases at J, with 18 bases in the middle. Germline CDR1 reads SNHLY; CDR2 reads FYNNEI. CDR3 length: 16 amino acids. CDR3 sequence (DNA): TGTGCCAGCAGTGTCCAGGGGACCCAATTTCACAATGAGCAGTTCTTC. Translating gives CASSVQGTQFHNEQFF. Full variable domain (outside the CDR3, taken from reference TRBV2 and TRBJ2-1): EPEVTQTPSHQVTQMGQEVILRCVPISNHLYFYWYRQILGQKVEFLVSFYNNEISEKSEIFDDQFSVERPDGSNFTLKIRSTKLEDSAMYFCASSVQGTQFHNEQFFGPGTRLTVL.